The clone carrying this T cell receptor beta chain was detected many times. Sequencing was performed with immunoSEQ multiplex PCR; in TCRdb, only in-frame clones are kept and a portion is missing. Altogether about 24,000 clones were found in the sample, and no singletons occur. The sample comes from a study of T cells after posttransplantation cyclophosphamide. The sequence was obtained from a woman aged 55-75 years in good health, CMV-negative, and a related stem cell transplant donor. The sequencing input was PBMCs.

CDR3 protein: CAISGQSDNQPQHF. CDR3 nucleotide sequence: TGTGCCATCAGCGGACAGTCAGACAATCAGCCCCAGCATTTT. The V gene is TRBV10-3, the J gene TRBJ1-5; maybe TRBD1 (6 bases). The V gene lost 6 bases and the J gene lost 3 bases, with 12 bases spanning the gap. The CDR3 length is 14 residues. Germline V gene data show CDR1 as ENHRY and CDR2 as SYGVKD.